The next 2 T cell receptor beta chains were all read from a single sample in a study of blood T cell repertoires in COVID-19. Assay used: immunoSEQ multiplex PCR; TCRdb lists only in-frame clones, some missing. The sample lists about 200,000 clones; about 85% were seen once. Sequencing was performed on peripheral blood. The receptors shown here come from an elderly woman with acute or convalescent COVID-19.

The genes are TRBV2 and TRBJ1-3; D call uncertain. The CDR3 contains 14 residues. V lost 10 bases, J lost 4 bases, and 17 bases lay in between. Germline CDR1 and CDR2: SNHLY and FYNNEI. The chain's CDR3 is CATRTAPSGNTIYF. The CDR3 region has the DNA TGTGCCACCAGGACTGCGCCGTCCGGAAACACCATATATTTT.

Details on this clone: The sample contains more than one DNA sequence encoding this CDR3. The J gene is TRBJ2-1, the V gene TRBV19; a weak D match, TRBD2 (6 bases). Germline V gene lookup returns CDR1 LNHDA and CDR2 SQIVND (reference sequence). The ends were cut back, 1 base at V and 4 bases at J, with 14 bases in the middle. CDR3 length: 16 residues. Here the CDR3 reads CASSIGGVGPYNEQFF. CDR3 in DNA: TGTGCCAGTAGTATAGGCGGGGTAGGCCCTTACAATGAGCAGTTCTTC.